These 32 T cell receptor beta chains came from one sample sequenced in a study of cytomegalovirus exposure and HLA in healthy donors. Primers included in the PCR were 60 Vbeta and 13 Jbeta primers. The table came from immunoSEQ multiplex PCR; TCRdb's copy has only in-frame clones and leaves some out. The sample holds more than 95,000 clones; around 82% are singletons and the top ten take 1.5% to 2%. Sequencing was done on a sample of PBMCs. Receptors were obtained from a woman between 40 and 55 years old in good health and CMV-seronegative.

The chain employs TRBV7-2 and TRBJ2-7, with 7 bases lining up with TRBD2. The CDR3 contains 14 residues. Unmatched junction bases numbered 4, after V lost 5 bases and J lost 0 bases. Per the germline V gene, CDR1 is SGHTA and CDR2 is FQGNSA. CDR3 nucleotide sequence: TGTGCCAGCAGCCGAACTAGCGTCTCCTACGAGCAGTACTTC. This translates into CASSRTSVSYEQYF.

The chain employs TRBV7-9 and TRBJ1-1; D remains ambiguous. The V gene lost 3 bases and the J gene lost 0 bases, with 5 bases spanning the gap. The germline CDR1 and CDR2 sequences are SEHNR and FQNEAQ (reference sequence). The length of the CDR3 is 13 residues. The CDR3 protein is CASSFLLNTEAFF. Here the CDR3 DNA reads TGTGCCAGCAGCTTCCTATTGAACACTGAAGCTTTCTTT.

This chain joins TRBV11-2 and TRBJ1-2, with a tentative D call TRBD1 (6 bases). The germline gives CDR1 SGHAT, CDR2 FQNNGV. V was shortened by 5 bases and J by 5 bases, with 15 bases between the two germline ends. The CDR3 sequence is 14 residues long. CDR3 in DNA: TGTGCCAGCAGCCCAGGGGCCCAACGGTATGGCTACACCTTC. Protein sequence: CASSPGAQRYGYTF.

This clone was seen a single time. The chain has TRBV9 and TRBJ2-5, with 12 bases that match TRBD2. V shed 4 bases, J shed 5 bases, and the junction held 6 bases outside the gene matches. The CDR3 sequence is 15 residues long. The V gene's germline CDR1 is SGDLS and CDR2 YYNGEE. CDR3 coding DNA: TGTGCCAGCAGCCTCGGACTAGCGGGACGGGAGACCCAGTACTTC. It specifies CASSLGLAGRETQYF.

This clone has just a few counts. The chain employs TRBV7-2 and TRBJ2-7; the D is unclear. Germline V gene data show CDR1 as SGHTA and CDR2 as FQGNSA. This CDR3 region has 11 residues. Trimming removed 2 bases at V and 4 bases at J, with 3 bases between. This chain's CDR3 is CASSLTYEQYF. CDR3 DNA: TGTGCCAGCAGCTTAACTTACGAGCAGTACTTC.

The chain links TRBV19 to TRBJ1-5; D possibly corresponds to TRBD1 (5 bases). The CDR3 contains 13 residues. Germline-derived CDR1 and CDR2 are LNHDA and SQIVND (reference sequence). V was trimmed by 7 bases and J by 6 bases, leaving 13 bases between them. The CDR3 protein is CASIGGAAQPQHF. Written as DNA, the CDR3 is TGTGCCAGTATAGGAGGGGCGGCTCAGCCCCAGCATTTT.

The chain joins TRBV11-2 to TRBJ1-2, with D hard to call. Germline CDR1 SGHAT, CDR2 FQNNGV. The V end lost 3 bases, the J end lost 13 bases, and 12 bases lay between the germline ends. The CDR3 length is 11 residues. The CDR3 here is CASSFRGDITF. CDR3 bases: TGTGCCAGCAGCTTTCGGGGAGATATCACCTTC.

The rearrangement joins TRBV13 to TRBJ2-6; D is undetermined. The CDR3 totals 14 residues. The V gene lost 2 bases and the J gene lost 3 bases, with 5 bases spanning the gap. Germline V lookup: CDR1 PRHDT, CDR2 FYEKMQ (reference sequence). CDR3 in amino acids: CASSLTDGANVLTF. CDR3 DNA sequence: TGTGCCAGCAGCTTAACAGATGGGGCCAACGTCCTGACTTTC.

This clone has only one observation. The chain joins TRBV28 to TRBJ1-1; the D is unclear. V was pared by 7 bases and J by 3 bases, with 6 bases between. The CDR3 contains 11 residues. Germline CDR1 MDHEN, CDR2 SYDVKM. CDR3 loop: CASNSDTEAFF. The CDR3 region has the DNA TGTGCCAGCAATTCGGACACTGAAGCTTTCTTT.

The chain has TRBV2 and TRBJ2-7; tentative D call: TRBD2 (6 bases). The CDR3 runs 13 residues. The V end lost 8 bases, the J end lost 5 bases, and 16 bases lay between the germline ends. CDR1 SNHLY and CDR2 FYNNEI come from the germline V gene. The CDR3, as DNA: TGTGCCAGCCTCCGGGACTCTGGGGACGAGCAGTACTTC. It yields the protein CASLRDSGDEQYF.

As concerns this clone: The same CDR3 is also encoded by other DNA sequences in this sample. V usage is TRBV4-2 and J usage is TRBJ1-5, with 8 bases aligning to TRBD1. Germline V gene lookup returns CDR1 LGHNA and CDR2 YNFKEQ. V trimming: 0 bases; J trimming: 2 bases; junction bases outside the gene matches: 3. This CDR3 has 16 amino acids. The chain's CDR3 is CASSQDGTGRNQPQHF. In nucleotides, the CDR3 is TGTGCCAGCAGCCAAGATGGGACAGGACGCAATCAGCCCCAGCATTTT.

The rearrangement links TRBV4-3 to TRBJ1-2; no clear D. V was cut by 4 bases and J by 2 bases, with 8 bases left in between. The CDR3 spans 13 residues. Germline values: CDR1 LGHNA, CDR2 YSLEER. The CDR3 DNA reads TGCGCCAGCAGCCGGGGAGGAAACTATGGCTACACCTTC. Residues: CASSRGGNYGYTF.

The chain recombines TRBV27 with TRBJ2-1; TRBD2 matches at 11 bases. Germline V gene data show CDR1 as MNHEY and CDR2 as SMNVEV (reference sequence). The CDR3 runs 17 residues. With V trimmed by 7 bases and J by 5 bases, 13 bases remained unmatched. The CDR3 nucleotides read TGTGCCAGCACCTTACTAGCGGGAGAGGGCGGTAACAATGAGCAGTTCTTC. Translation gives CASTLLAGEGGNNEQFF.

The chain uses TRBV9 and TRBJ1-1, with no clear D. V lost 3 bases, J lost 4 bases, and 7 bases lay in between. Germline lookup yields CDR1 SGDLS and CDR2 YYNGEE. The CDR3 consists of 12 residues. This CDR3 reads CASSASGTEAFF. The CDR3 DNA is TGTGCCAGCAGCGCCTCAGGCACTGAAGCTTTCTTT.

This clone was seen only a few times. The chain is built from TRBV28 and TRBJ1-2; 7 nucleotides line up with TRBD1. The CDR3 contains 13 residues. Trimming cost V 7 bases and J 5 bases; bases outside gene matches: 7. Germline-derived CDR1 and CDR2 are MDHEN and SYDVKM. For the CDR3, the DNA is TGTGCCAGCACTCCCGGGACAGCATATGGCTACACCTTC. Amino acids: CASTPGTAYGYTF.

The rearrangement links TRBV7-9 to TRBJ2-1, with 7 bases lining up with TRBD2. CDR3 length equals 13 residues. V lost 3 bases to trimming and J lost 7 bases; unmatched junction nucleotides: 3. From germline, CDR1 is SEHNR and CDR2 FQNEAQ (reference sequence). The CDR3 coding sequence is TGTGCCAGCAGCTTGGGGGGGTTAAATGAGCAGTTCTTC. Its protein is CASSLGGLNEQFF.

This clone is a singleton in its sample. V gene TRBV6-6 combines with J gene TRBJ1-3; D call uncertain. This CDR3 has 14 residues. V was shortened by 8 bases and J by 0 bases, with 11 bases between the two germline ends. Germline values: CDR1 MNHNY, CDR2 SVGAGI (reference sequence). The CDR3 reads CASGPAPSGNTIYF. The DNA for the CDR3 is TGTGCCAGCGGGCCGGCACCCTCTGGAAACACCATATATTTT.

There are a few counts of this clone. The chain has TRBV28 and TRBJ1-1; 8 bases align to TRBD1. From germline, CDR1 is MDHEN and CDR2 SYDVKM. V shed 7 bases, J shed 0 bases, and the junction held 7 bases outside the gene matches. The CDR3 runs 15 residues. CDR3 sequence (DNA): TGTGCCAGCATATTCAGACAGGGGTTGAACACTGAAGCTTTCTTT. It translates to CASIFRQGLNTEAFF.

This sequence joins TRBV19 and TRBJ2-7, with a possible D match to TRBD1 (5 bases). Germline lookup yields CDR1 LNHDA and CDR2 SQIVND (reference sequence). V gave up 5 bases and J gave up 11 bases, with 19 bases separating them. This CDR3 has 13 residues. CDR3 sequence (DNA): TGTGCCAGTAGTCCGAACACAGGTACCGAAGAGTACTTC. This encodes CASSPNTGTEEYF.

The V gene is TRBV28, the J gene TRBJ2-7; D is ambiguous. This CDR3 has 13 amino acids. The germline V gene encodes CDR1 MDHEN and CDR2 SYDVKM. Trimming cost V 5 bases and J 4 bases, with 12 bases left between them. Here the CDR3 DNA reads TGTGCCAGCAGTATCTTTACACCGTACGAGCAGTACTTC. This codes for CASSIFTPYEQYF.

The chain uses TRBV19 and TRBJ2-6; D possibly corresponds to TRBD2 (5 bases). V was pared by 1 base and J by 0 bases, with 10 bases between. The CDR3 is 17 residues long. From germline, CDR1 is LNHDA and CDR2 SQIVND (reference sequence). The chain's CDR3 is CASSIGRDPSGANVLTF. CDR3 DNA sequence: TGTGCCAGTAGTATAGGACGGGATCCCTCTGGGGCCAACGTCCTGACTTTC.

The chain joins TRBV9 to TRBJ1-1, with D hard to call. Germline CDR1 is SGDLS and CDR2 is YYNGEE. The CDR3 spans 13 residues. The V and J ends lost 0 bases and 1 base respectively, with 4 bases between them. The CDR3 sequence: CASSVDGNTEAFF. The CDR3 nucleotides read TGTGCCAGCAGCGTAGACGGGAACACTGAAGCTTTCTTT.

This clone appeared once. The chain is built from TRBV20-1 and TRBJ2-7; 11 bases agree with TRBD1. In germline, CDR1 is DFQATT, CDR2 SNEGSKA (reference sequence). The CDR3 length is 11 residues. The CDR3 DNA reads TGCAGCGGGACAGGGGGCTACGAGCAGTACTTC. It translates to CSGTGGYEQYF.

The chain employs TRBV4-3 and TRBJ1-5; no definite D call. The CDR3 length is 16 residues. Between the trimmed V and J ends, which lost 0 bases and 1 base, there was a span of 10 bases. Germline V gene sequence: CDR1 LGHNA, CDR2 YSLEER. CDR3 amino acids: CASSQDRVVSNQPQHF. Here the CDR3 DNA reads TGCGCCAGCAGCCAAGATCGAGTAGTAAGCAATCAGCCCCAGCATTTT.

A word on this clone: Mismatch with germline at one junction end may stem from a read error. This rearrangement joins TRBV5-6 to TRBJ2-2; 7 nucleotides agree with TRBD1. Germline loops: CDR1 SGHDT, CDR2 YYEEEE. This CDR3 has 16 amino acids. This chain's CDR3 is CAGSLAGQGVAGELFF. CDR3 bases: TGTGCCGGCAGCCTGGCTGGGCAGGGGGTTGCCGGGGAGCTGTTTTTT.

This chain links TRBV15 with TRBJ2-7, with 9 bases lining up with TRBD1. From germline, CDR1 is LNHNV and CDR2 YYDKDF (reference sequence). This CDR3 region has 15 residues. V trimming: 9 bases; J trimming: 3 bases; junction bases outside the gene matches: 12. CDR3 sequence: CATRSTGTGLYEQYF. CDR3 coding DNA: TGTGCCACACGAAGTACCGGGACAGGGCTCTACGAGCAGTACTTC.

This chain connects TRBV7-2 to TRBJ1-1, with D uncertain. Trimming stripped 6 bases from V and 4 bases from J, with 15 bases between. Germline CDR1 is SGHTA and CDR2 is FQGNSA. This CDR3 is built from 14 residues. Here the CDR3 DNA reads TGTGCCAGCAGTTCGGGGTTATCAGGCACTGAAGCTTTCTTT. This translates into CASSSGLSGTEAFF.

This clone has only a few counts. This chain links TRBV10-3 with TRBJ1-3; 10 nucleotides align to TRBD1. The CDR3 contains 16 residues. The germline CDR1 and CDR2 sequences are ENHRY and SYGVKD. V dropped 6 bases and J dropped 2; count of bases not matched to a gene: 7. The CDR3, as DNA: TGTGCCATCAGATCTACCGGGACAGGGGCTGGAAACACCATATATTTT. Amino acids: CAIRSTGTGAGNTIYF.

This rearrangement joins TRBV30 to TRBJ1-1; a weak D match, TRBD1 (6 bases). The CDR3 covers 12 residues. V lost 6 bases, J lost 6 bases, and 14 bases lay in between. Germline lookup yields CDR1 GTSNPN and CDR2 SVGIG (reference sequence). CDR3 nucleotide sequence: TGTGCCTGCCCGACAGGCCCCTCTGAAGCTTTCTTT. Encoded protein: CACPTGPSEAFF. Combining the CDR3 with reference TRBV30 and TRBJ1-1 gives the whole variable domain SQTIHQWPATLVQPVGSPLSLECTVEGTSNPNLYWYRQAAGRGLQLLFYSVGIGQISSEVPQNLSASRPQDRQFILSSKKLLLSDSGFYLCACPTGPSEAFFGQGTRLTVV.

J is TRBJ2-7 and V is TRBV19; D is undetermined. The germline CDR1 and CDR2 sequences are LNHDA and SQIVND (reference sequence). Between the trimmed V and J ends, which lost 9 bases and 5 bases, there was a span of 20 bases. The CDR3 is made up of 14 amino acids. The CDR3 is CASLWRPWLDEQYF. The CDR3 DNA sequence: TGTGCCAGCCTCTGGCGGCCCTGGTTGGACGAGCAGTACTTC.

The V call is TRBV4-1, the J call TRBJ2-7, with TRBD2 identical over 12 bases. The CDR3 has 15 residues. Germline-derived CDR1 and CDR2 are MGHRA and YSYEKL. V shed 2 bases, J shed 4 bases, and the junction held 3 bases outside the gene matches. The CDR3 bases are TGCGCCAGCAGCCAACCGGGACTAGCGGGTTACGAGCAGTACTTC. Translated: CASSQPGLAGYEQYF.

The chain recombines TRBV20-1 with TRBJ2-1, with D possibly matching TRBD2 (6 bases). The V end was cut by 2 bases, the J end by 9 bases, with 8 bases between. The germline gives CDR1 DFQATT, CDR2 SNEGSKA (reference sequence). This CDR3 comprises 11 residues. The CDR3 DNA follows: TGCAGTGCTAGAAGCGGGCTTGAGCAGTTCTTC. It encodes CSARSGLEQFF.